This T cell receptor beta chain came from a study of blood T cell repertoires in COVID-19. About the research overall: There were acute and convalescent COVID-19 samples, and they came from the United States, Italy and Spain. PBMCs, B-cell-depleted T cells, or T cells were the source of the cDNA or gDNA that made up the material.

CDR3 length equals 15 residues. Germline V lookup: CDR1 SGHAT, CDR2 FQNNGV. The V gene end was trimmed by 7 bases and the J gene end by 8 bases; junction bases not matched to a gene: 16. The data were produced by immunoSEQ multiplex PCR, yet TCRdb's version contains in-frame clones alone and is incomplete. Of about 400,000 clones listed, over 75% were seen once; the top ten hold approximately 2%. The rearrangement links TRBV11-2 to TRBJ2-5; the match to TRBD1 covers 7 bases. Sample: PBMCs or T cells enriched from blood (not recorded which). This receptor was taken from a woman aged 40 to 50 with acute COVID-19. As DNA, the CDR3 is TGTGCCAGCAACATGGGACAGCCCAGGTCGAGAACCCAGTACTTC. As protein: CASNMGQPRSRTQYF.